Shown below are 20 T cell receptor beta chains from a single sample sequenced in a study of blood T cell repertoires in COVID-19. Profiling relied on immunoSEQ multiplex PCR, and the TCRdb table lists in-frame clones only, not all of them. The sample contains fewer than 250,000 clones, over 70% of which appear only once. Sequencing was carried out using peripheral blood. These receptors were taken from a man aged 60 to 69 with acute or convalescent COVID-19.

This chain uses TRBV11-1 with TRBJ1-1; TRBD1 matches at 8 bases. Germline lookup yields CDR1 SGHAT and CDR2 FQDESV (reference sequence). This CDR3 has 14 amino acids. V shed 0 bases and J 4 bases; nucleotides not matched to a gene: 1. The CDR3 coding sequence is TGTGCCAGCAGCTTAGCGCAGGGGGCCACTGAAGCTTTCTTT. Its translation: CASSLAQGATEAFF.

The sample holds a few counts of this clone. The rearrangement uses TRBV30 and TRBJ1-5; TRBD1 might be the D (5 bases). Looked up from germline, CDR1 is GTSNPN and CDR2 is SVGIG (reference sequence). CDR3 length: 13 amino acids. Trimming cost V 3 bases and J 4 bases, with 10 bases left between them. DNA of the CDR3: TGTGCCTGGAGCGCAGGGTGGAATCAGCCCCAGCATTTT. Encoded protein: CAWSAGWNQPQHF.

J is TRBJ2-1 and V is TRBV24-1; D gene uncertain. V was clipped by 3 bases and J by 3 bases, with 11 bases between them. CDR1 KGHDR and CDR2 SFDVKD come from the germline V gene. The length of the CDR3 is 15 residues. CDR3 region: CATSDQDKDYNEQFF. In DNA, the CDR3 is TGTGCCACCAGTGATCAAGACAAAGACTACAATGAGCAGTTCTTC.

CDR3 in amino acids: CASSVRSNTEAFF. CDR3 DNA: TGTGCCAGCAGCGTTCGGTCAAACACTGAAGCTTTCTTT. The V call is TRBV12-3 or TRBV12-4, the J call TRBJ1-1, with no clear D. V was pared by 6 bases and J by 2 bases, with 10 bases between. The CDR3 contains 13 residues.

The gene calls are TRBV9 and TRBJ2-2, with 13 positions matching TRBD2. There are 17 residues in the CDR3. Trimming at V came to 4 bases and at J to 1 base, leaving 4 bases not matched to a gene. Germline CDR1 SGDLS, CDR2 YYNGEE. The chain's CDR3 is CASSPRLAGGNTGELFF. CDR3 DNA sequence: TGTGCCAGCAGCCCAAGACTAGCGGGAGGGAACACCGGGGAGCTGTTTTTT.

This rearrangement joins TRBV11-2 to TRBJ1-3, with D possibly TRBD1 on 5 matching bases. CDR1 SGHAT and CDR2 FQNNGV come from the germline V gene. The CDR3 runs 16 residues. Trimming took off 3 bases at V and 2 bases at J, with 14 bases between the two ends. Here the CDR3 DNA reads TGTGCCAGCAGCTTGGAATGGGGGGGAACTGGAAACACCATATATTTT. The encoded protein is CASSLEWGGTGNTIYF.

This clone showed up just a few times. The chain joins TRBV19 to TRBJ1-5; 7 bases map to TRBD1. Germline CDR1 reads LNHDA; CDR2 reads SQIVND (reference sequence). V trimming: 1 base; J trimming: 4 bases; junction bases outside the gene matches: 1. CDR3 length: 14 residues. The CDR3: CASSIVTGNQPQHF. The CDR3 DNA reads as TGTGCCAGTAGTATAGTGACAGGGAATCAGCCCCAGCATTTT.

The chain carries TRBV11-2 and TRBJ2-7; D unclear. Trimming cost V 2 bases and J 6 bases, with 5 bases left between them. The CDR3 is 11 residues long. Germline V lookup: CDR1 SGHAT, CDR2 FQNNGV. In DNA, the CDR3 is TGTGCCAGCAGCTTACTAGGCGAGCAGTACTTC. The encoded protein is CASSLLGEQYF.

The chain carries TRBV4-2 and TRBJ1-1; tentatively, D is TRBD1 (6 bases). The germline gives CDR1 LGHNA, CDR2 YNFKEQ. Trimming shortened V by 5 bases and J by 3 bases, and 25 bases separated the two germline ends. The CDR3 covers 18 residues. CDR3 protein: CASSGTAGARHLDTEAFF. The CDR3 DNA is TGTGCCAGCAGCGGAACGGCGGGGGCCAGACATCTGGACACTGAAGCTTTCTTT.

The chain combines TRBV4-2 with TRBJ2-7, with TRBD2 matching over 9 bases. The ends lost 0 bases at V and 6 bases at J; junction bases unmatched: 9. CDR3 length equals 16 residues. CDR1 is LGHNA, CDR2 YNFKEQ, per germline. The CDR3 nucleotides are TGTGCCAGCAGCCAAGATAGGCTAGCGGGGTGGAGCGAGCAGTACTTC. It translates to CASSQDRLAGWSEQYF.

This clone occurred once. This sequence joins TRBV15 and TRBJ2-5, with D possibly being TRBD2 (5 bases). The CDR3 has 14 residues. Germline assignment: CDR1 LNHNV and CDR2 YYDKDF (reference sequence). V was trimmed by 2 bases and J by 4 bases, leaving 11 bases between them. The CDR3 DNA follows: TGTGCCACCAGCAGATTACTAGAGGGAGAGACCCAGTACTTC. This translates into CATSRLLEGETQYF.

The chain joins TRBV24-1 to TRBJ1-4; D unclear. The length of the CDR3 is 15 residues. The germline V and J ends were trimmed by 4 bases and 0 bases, with 8 bases remaining between them. Germline V lookup: CDR1 KGHDR, CDR2 SFDVKD. The CDR3 is CATSDRHTTNEKLFF. CDR3 nucleotide sequence: TGTGCCACCAGTGACAGACACACAACTAATGAAAAACTGTTTTTT.

The V gene is TRBV7-9, the J gene TRBJ1-2, with 10 bases that match TRBD1. CDR1 is SEHNR and CDR2 is FQNEAQ in the germline V gene (reference sequence). The CDR3 covers 15 residues. The V gene end was trimmed by 5 bases and the J gene end by 8 bases; junction bases not matched to a gene: 11. The CDR3 DNA reads TGTGCCAGCAGCCCCCCGGGACAGGGGTTTGGCGGCTACACCTTC. Amino acids: CASSPPGQGFGGYTF.

The chain is built from TRBV6-1 and TRBJ1-2; the match to TRBD1 covers 7 bases. The CDR3 spans 18 residues. Trimming at V came to 0 bases and at J to 3 bases, leaving 13 bases not matched to a gene. CDR1 and CDR2 from the germline V gene are MNHNS and SASEGT. The CDR3 DNA follows: TGTGCCAGCAGTGAAGCGCTAAACAGGGGACAGCGGTACTATGGCTACACCTTC. This sequence encodes CASSEALNRGQRYYGYTF.

DNA for the CDR3: TGCGCCAGCAGCTCTGGGAGATGGAACGCTTTCTTT. This codes for CASSSGRWNAFF. The genes are TRBV5-1 and TRBJ1-1; D remains ambiguous. The V gene lost 3 bases and the J gene lost 11 bases, with 14 bases spanning the gap. The CDR3 length is 12 residues. Germline V gene sequence: CDR1 SGHRS, CDR2 YFSETQ.

This rearrangement joins TRBV4-1 to TRBJ2-5; 7 bases map to TRBD2. Per germline, CDR1 MGHRA and CDR2 YSYEKL. Trimming took 8 bases from V and 3 from J; bases not matched to a gene: 12. This CDR3 is built from 15 residues. The CDR3: CASSSGRGGEETQYF. As DNA, the CDR3 is TGCGCCAGCTCCTCCGGTAGGGGAGGGGAAGAGACCCAGTACTTC.

This clone was seen only a few times. J is TRBJ2-2 and V is TRBV7-2; TRBD2 aligns across 10 bases. The CDR3 extends over 15 amino acids. Germline CDR1 SGHTA, CDR2 FQGNSA. Trimming removed 5 bases from V and 7 bases from J; junction bases left unmatched: 7. As DNA, the CDR3 is TGTGCCAGCAGCGTGAAGCGGGGGGGCGGCGGGGAGCTGTTTTTT. This gives the protein CASSVKRGGGGELFF.

On this clone: Other DNA sequences in this sample translate to the same CDR3. This chain links TRBV9 with TRBJ2-5, with 9 bases matching TRBD2. Germline CDR1 SGDLS, CDR2 YYNGEE. This CDR3 is 15 amino acids long. Trimming at V came to 10 bases and at J to 5 bases, leaving 15 bases not matched to a gene. CDR3 sequence: CAPRPQRRGGETQYF. DNA of the CDR3: TGTGCCCCCCGCCCTCAACGGCGGGGGGGGGAGACCCAGTACTTC.

The chain recombines TRBV7-9 with TRBJ2-7, with D possibly TRBD1 on 6 matching bases. V was clipped by 5 bases and J by 2 bases, with 10 bases between them. Germline lookup yields CDR1 SEHNR and CDR2 FQNEAQ (reference sequence). The CDR3 consists of 13 residues. CDR3 nucleotides: TGTGCCAGCAGCGGGACATCGGCCTACGAGCAGTACTTC. Its protein is CASSGTSAYEQYF.

The V gene is TRBV5-6, the J gene TRBJ2-5; 8 nucleotides align to TRBD2. The CDR3 has 14 amino acids. From germline, CDR1 is SGHDT and CDR2 YYEEEE. J lost 9 bases, V lost 0 bases, and 7 bases had no gene match. CDR3: CASSLGRGGMAQYF. CDR3 coding DNA: TGTGCCAGCAGCTTGGGGCGCGGGGGGATGGCCCAGTACTTC.